Here is one T cell receptor (beta chain) with its context. The antigen remains undetermined. TCRbeta libraries were built with three rounds of nested PCR, modified from ARM-PCR. From the multiplex PCR reads, TCRdb called clonotypes with MiXCR, one entry per CDR3 protein. The sample includes more than 60,000 distinct CDR3 sequences, roughly 73% of them seen just once. The V end lost 9 bases, the J end lost 7 bases, and 30 bases lay between the germline ends. CDR3 size: 17 residues. Looked up from germline, CDR1 is MNHNY and CDR2 is SVGAGI (reference sequence). This entry comes from a study of tumor and adjacent non-tumor tissue in lung cancer. Broader study findings: Normal lung showed higher cumulative top 100 clone frequency than tumor.

RNA was extracted from bulk tissue without any cell sorting. This receptor was taken from a woman in her fifties or sixties with non-small cell lung cancer. Sequencing used lung tumor tissue. The chain employs TRBV6-6 and TRBJ2-5; tentative D call: TRBD1 (6 bases). CDR3 in DNA: TGTGCCAGTAATCCGCGAACAGGGTTTTTAGCCAAGAGGACCCAGTACTTC. This translates into CASNPRTGFLAKRTQYF.